This TCR beta chain was observed in a study of blood T cell repertoires in COVID-19. Per the original methods: By means of reference gene primer amplification, nucleated cell counts were estimated. Clones were read by immunoSEQ multiplex PCR, and TCRdb kept only the in-frame ones, dropping some. V and J calls and clone size follow that table, whereas D and trimming were derived from the DNA. The sample contains roughly 430,000 clones, roughly 90% of which appear only once. Assignments of participants to cohorts depended upon their own reported clinical history. This CDR3 has 13 residues. Per the germline V gene, CDR1 is MGHRA and CDR2 is YSYEKL. V was pared by 0 bases and J by 4 bases, with 6 bases between. This clone was recorded a few times.

The source material was PBMCs or T cells enriched from blood (not recorded which). This chain joins TRBV4-1 and TRBJ1-1; possibly TRBD1 for D (5 bases). The TCR comes from a woman between 35 and 50 years old with acute COVID-19. CDR3 sequence (DNA): TGCGCCAGCAGCCAAGATCAGGGCACTGAAGCTTTCTTT. It yields the protein CASSQDQGTEAFF.